Listed below are T cell receptor beta chains from one sample, sequenced in a study of T cell changes during pregnancy in multiple sclerosis. Using immunoSEQ multiplex PCR, the repertoire was profiled, and TCRdb retains in-frame clones only, with some absent. The sample has roughly 46,000 clones; about 93% are singletons. The sequencing here drew on CD8+ T cells from peripheral blood mononuclear cells, taken after pregnancy. These receptors came from a female donor with multiple sclerosis, enrolled in a pregnancy study. The conserved cysteine and the conserved F or W are not part of the CDR3 here. The size field is filled for only some rows; it gives once, few, many or a size class.

j_call,v_call,clone_size,cdr3_aa
TRBJ2-3,TRBV27,NA,ASSLTGLTDTQY
TRBJ1-1,TRBV27,once,ASSLQAPSEAF
TRBJ2-7,TRBV7-2,NA,ASSLGDSAYEQY
TRBJ1-4,TRBV7-2,NA,ASSHGSGFATNEKLF
TRBJ2-6,TRBV5-1,NA,ASSLEPGSGANVLT
TRBJ1-1,TRBV14,NA,ASSQDLRGPNTEAF
TRBJ2-3,TRBV27,NA,ASSFLSGITDTQY
TRBJ2-2,TRBV7-7,NA,ASSSGTDYTGELF
TRBJ2-3,TRBV28,NA,ASSLALQGDTQY
TRBJ1-1,TRBV5-4,NA,AVLGPSAEAF